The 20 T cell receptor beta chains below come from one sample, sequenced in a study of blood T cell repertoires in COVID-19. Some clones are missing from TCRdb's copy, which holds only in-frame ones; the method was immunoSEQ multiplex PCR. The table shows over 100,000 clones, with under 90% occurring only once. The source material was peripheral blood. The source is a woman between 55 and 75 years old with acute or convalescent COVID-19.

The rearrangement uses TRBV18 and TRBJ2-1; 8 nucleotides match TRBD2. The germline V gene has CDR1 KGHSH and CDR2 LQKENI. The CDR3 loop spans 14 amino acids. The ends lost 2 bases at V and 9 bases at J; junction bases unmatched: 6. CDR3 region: CASSPGTSRREQFF. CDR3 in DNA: TGTGCCAGCTCACCAGGGACTAGTCGACGTGAGCAGTTCTTC.

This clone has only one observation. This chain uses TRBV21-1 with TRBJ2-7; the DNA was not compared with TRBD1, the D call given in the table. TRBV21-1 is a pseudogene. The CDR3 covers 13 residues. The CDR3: CASSSRQAYEQYF. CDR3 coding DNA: TGTGCCAGCAGCTCCCGACAGGCCTACGAGCAGTACTTC.

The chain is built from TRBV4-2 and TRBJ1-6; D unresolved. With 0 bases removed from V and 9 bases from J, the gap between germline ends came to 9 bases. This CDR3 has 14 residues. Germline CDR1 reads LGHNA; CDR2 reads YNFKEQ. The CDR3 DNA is TGTGCCAGCAGCCAAGAGGGCACGGCTTCACCCCTCCACTTT. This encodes CASSQEGTASPLHF.

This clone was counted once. CDR3 sequence (DNA): TGTGCCAGCAGCCAAGTTATTAGGTCCGGGACAGGGGGCGCAGAACAGCCCCAGCATTTT. This gives the protein CASSQVIRSGTGGAEQPQHF. The chain uses TRBV4-2 and TRBJ1-5; 12 bases align to TRBD1. V lost 1 base and J lost 7; bases outside the gene matches: 17. CDR1 and CDR2 (germline): LGHNA, YNFKEQ. This CDR3 spans 20 amino acids.

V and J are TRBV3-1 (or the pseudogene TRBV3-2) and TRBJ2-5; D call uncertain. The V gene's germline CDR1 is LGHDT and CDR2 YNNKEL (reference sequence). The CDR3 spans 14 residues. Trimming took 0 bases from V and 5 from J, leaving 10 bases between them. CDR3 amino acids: CASSQESRRETQYF. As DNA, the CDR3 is TGTGCCAGCAGCCAAGAGTCTCGGCGGGAGACCCAGTACTTC.

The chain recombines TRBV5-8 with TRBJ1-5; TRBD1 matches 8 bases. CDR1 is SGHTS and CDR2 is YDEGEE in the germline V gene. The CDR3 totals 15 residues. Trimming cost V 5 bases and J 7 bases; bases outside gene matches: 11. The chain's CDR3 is CASRLPGQGFQPQHF. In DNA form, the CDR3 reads TGTGCCAGCAGACTGCCCGGACAGGGCTTCCAGCCCCAGCATTTT.

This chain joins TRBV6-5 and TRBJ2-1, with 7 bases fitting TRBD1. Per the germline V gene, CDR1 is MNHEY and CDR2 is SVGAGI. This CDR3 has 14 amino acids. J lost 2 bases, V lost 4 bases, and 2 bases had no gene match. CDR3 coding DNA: TGTGCCAGCAGTTGGACAGGACCCTACAATGAGCAGTTCTTC. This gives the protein CASSWTGPYNEQFF.

The CDR3 loop reads CAWSVIGEGGNTIYF. The CDR3 DNA reads TGTGCCTGGAGTGTCATCGGAGAGGGAGGAAACACCATATATTTT. The chain uses TRBV30 and TRBJ1-3, with D hard to call. CDR1 and CDR2 from the germline V gene are GTSNPN and SVGIG (reference sequence). The CDR3 extends over 15 amino acids. The ends were cut back, 0 bases at V and 4 bases at J, with 13 bases in the middle.

CDR3 in DNA: TGTGCCACCAGTGACAAATGGGCGGGGGGGTGGAATGAGCAGTTCTTC. Translating gives CATSDKWAGGWNEQFF. This sequence joins TRBV24-1 and TRBJ2-1; the match to TRBD2 covers 9 bases. Germline CDR1 reads KGHDR; CDR2 reads SFDVKD. This CDR3 has 16 residues. J was trimmed by 7 bases and V by 4 bases; bases with no gene match: 10.

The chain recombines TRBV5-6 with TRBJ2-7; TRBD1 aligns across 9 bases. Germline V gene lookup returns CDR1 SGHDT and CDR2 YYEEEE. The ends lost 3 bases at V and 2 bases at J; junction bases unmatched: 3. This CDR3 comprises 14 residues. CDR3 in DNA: TGTGCCAGCAGCTCCGGACAGGGGCCCTACGAGCAGTACTTC. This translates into CASSSGQGPYEQYF.

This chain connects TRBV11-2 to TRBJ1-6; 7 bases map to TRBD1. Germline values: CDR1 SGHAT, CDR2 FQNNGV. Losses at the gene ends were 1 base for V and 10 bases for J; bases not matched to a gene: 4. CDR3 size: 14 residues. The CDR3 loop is CASSLGGGSSPLHF. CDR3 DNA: TGTGCCAGCAGCTTAGGAGGGGGCTCCTCACCCCTCCACTTT.

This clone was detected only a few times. CDR3 nucleotide sequence: TGTGCCAGCAGCTTGGCGGGACTCCCTCGCAATGAGCAGTTCTTC. This translates into CASSLAGLPRNEQFF. The gene calls are TRBV2 and TRBJ2-1, with a tentative D call TRBD2 (6 bases). In germline, CDR1 is SNHLY, CDR2 FYNNEI. The CDR3 is 15 amino acids. V lost 6 bases to trimming and J lost 6 bases, with 18 bases between them.

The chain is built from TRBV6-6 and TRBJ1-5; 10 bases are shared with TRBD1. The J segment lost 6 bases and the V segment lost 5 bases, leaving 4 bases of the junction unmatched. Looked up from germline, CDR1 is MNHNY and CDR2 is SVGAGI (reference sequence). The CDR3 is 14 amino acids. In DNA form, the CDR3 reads TGTGCCAGCAGTATCGACAGGGGGCTTCAGCCCCAGCATTTT. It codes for CASSIDRGLQPQHF.

The CDR3 spells CASSIGQAPQPQHF. The CDR3 DNA follows: TGTGCCAGTAGTATTGGACAGGCCCCTCAGCCCCAGCATTTT. This chain connects TRBV19 to TRBJ1-5; 7 bases are a match to TRBD1. Germline lookup yields CDR1 LNHDA and CDR2 SQIVND (reference sequence). Trimming cost V 3 bases and J 6 bases; bases outside gene matches: 5. The CDR3 is 14 amino acids.

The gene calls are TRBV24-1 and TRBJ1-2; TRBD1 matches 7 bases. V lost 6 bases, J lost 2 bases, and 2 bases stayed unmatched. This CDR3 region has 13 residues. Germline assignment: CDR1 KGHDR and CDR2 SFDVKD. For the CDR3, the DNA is TGTGCCACCAGTCCGACAGGGAACTATGGCTACACCTTC. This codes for CATSPTGNYGYTF.

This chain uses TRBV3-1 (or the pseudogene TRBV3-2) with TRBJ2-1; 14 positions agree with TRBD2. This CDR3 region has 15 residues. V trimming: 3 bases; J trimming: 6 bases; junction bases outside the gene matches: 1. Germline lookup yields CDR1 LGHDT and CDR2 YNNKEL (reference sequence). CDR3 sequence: CASSQGLAGVNEQFF. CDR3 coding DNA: TGTGCCAGCAGCCAGGGACTAGCGGGGGTCAATGAGCAGTTCTTC.

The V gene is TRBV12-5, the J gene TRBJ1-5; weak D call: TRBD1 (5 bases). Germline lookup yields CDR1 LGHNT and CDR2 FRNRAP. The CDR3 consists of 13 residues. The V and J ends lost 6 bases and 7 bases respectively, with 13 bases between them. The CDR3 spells CASGEQARQPQHF. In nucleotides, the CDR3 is TGTGCTAGTGGGGAACAGGCCCGGCAGCCCCAGCATTTT.

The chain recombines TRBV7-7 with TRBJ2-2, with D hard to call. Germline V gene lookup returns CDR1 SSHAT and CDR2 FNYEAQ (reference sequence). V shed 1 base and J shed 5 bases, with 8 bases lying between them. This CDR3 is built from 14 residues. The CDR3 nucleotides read TGTGCCAGCAGCTTAGACAGTCTAACCGGGGAGCTGTTTTTT. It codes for CASSLDSLTGELFF.

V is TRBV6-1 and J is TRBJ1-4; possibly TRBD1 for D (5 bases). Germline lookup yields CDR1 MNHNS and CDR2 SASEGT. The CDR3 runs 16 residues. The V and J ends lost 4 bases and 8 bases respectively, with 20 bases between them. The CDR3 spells CASSAHHTGSGEKLFF. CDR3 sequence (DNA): TGTGCCAGCAGTGCCCACCATACAGGTTCTGGGGAAAAACTGTTTTTT.

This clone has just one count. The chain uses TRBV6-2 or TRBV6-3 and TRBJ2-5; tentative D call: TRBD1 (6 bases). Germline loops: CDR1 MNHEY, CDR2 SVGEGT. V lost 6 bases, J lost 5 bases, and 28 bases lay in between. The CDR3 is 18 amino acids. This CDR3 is CASSLVTPTGSVRETQYF. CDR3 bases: TGTGCCAGCAGCCTTGTCACCCCAACAGGGAGTGTCAGGGAGACCCAGTACTTC.